This TCR beta chain came from a study of T cell repertoires in cytomegalovirus infection. MiXCR, run by TCRdb on the reads, gives a single entry per CDR3 protein. The data hold about 230,000 distinct CDR3 sequences, with 22% observed a single time. Germline V gives CDR1 MNHEY, CDR2 SMNVEV (reference sequence). Unmatched junction bases numbered 6, after V lost 4 bases and J lost 2 bases. The length of the CDR3 is 17 residues. V is TRBV27 and J is TRBJ2-1, with 12 nucleotides matching TRBD2. The specimen was CD8+ T cells from PBMCs. The sequence derives from a human donor in good health (CMV status not recorded). Some clones in this sample may be carry-over from other donors' samples. The CDR3 loop reads CASSSRLAGAPYNEQFF. The CDR3 bases are TGTGCCAGCAGTTCGAGACTAGCGGGGGCTCCCTACAATGAGCAGTTCTTC.